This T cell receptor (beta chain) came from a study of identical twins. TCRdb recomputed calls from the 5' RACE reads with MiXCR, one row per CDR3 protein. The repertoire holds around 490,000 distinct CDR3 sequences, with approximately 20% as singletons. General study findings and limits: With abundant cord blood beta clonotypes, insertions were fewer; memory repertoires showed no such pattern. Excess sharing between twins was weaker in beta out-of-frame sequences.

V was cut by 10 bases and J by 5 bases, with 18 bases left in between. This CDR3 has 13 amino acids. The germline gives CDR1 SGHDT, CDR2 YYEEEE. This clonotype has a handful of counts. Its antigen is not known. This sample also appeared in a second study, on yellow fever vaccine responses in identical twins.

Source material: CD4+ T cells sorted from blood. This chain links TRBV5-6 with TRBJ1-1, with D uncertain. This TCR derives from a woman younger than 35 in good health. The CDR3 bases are TGTGCCGGGCTATTGGCGGGGTTGACTGAAGCTTTCTTT. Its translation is CAGLLAGLTEAFF.